This T cell receptor (beta chain) stems from a study of PD-1 blockade in classical Hodgkin lymphoma. After autologous stem cell transplantation all patients relapsed, and prior brentuximab vedotin exposure differed between cohorts. The authors purified CD4+ T cells from thawed PBMCs by magnetic negative selection. Under best response, outcomes were complete response, partial response or progressive disease. Using immunoSEQ multiplex PCR, the repertoire was profiled, and TCRdb retains in-frame clones only, with some absent. The top ten clones hold around 0.91% of a sample with 4,200 or so clones, roughly 87% of them seen once. The CDR3 loop spans 14 amino acids. V shed 2 bases and J 8 bases; nucleotides not matched to a gene: 7. The V gene's germline CDR1 is SGHRS and CDR2 YFSETQ.

The source was CD4+ T cells from blood, collected at baseline. The clonotype was recovered from a human donor with classical Hodgkin lymphoma. The chain employs TRBV5-1 and TRBJ1-3; TRBD1 agrees at 7 bases. The CDR3 sequence is CASSFRGALDTIYF. CDR3 bases: TGCGCCAGCAGCTTCAGGGGGGCTCTAGACACCATATATTTT.